One T cell receptor (beta chain) is described in this entry. The data are from a study of T-cell reconstitution after alpha-beta-depleted transplantation in children. Germline CDR1 reads SGHRS; CDR2 reads YFSETQ. Trimming removed 0 bases from V and 11 bases from J, with 14 bases in between. The CDR3 contains 13 residues. Unique molecular identifiers were used to barcode this TCRbeta library. TCRdb redid the calling of the PCR reads with MiXCR, one entry per CDR3 protein. This sample has 250,000 to 350,000 distinct CDR3 sequences, with around 9.6% found just once. V usage is TRBV5-1 and J usage is TRBJ1-1, with unresolved D. This sequence was found in a human donor who donated a stem cell graft to a child with SCID. The material was PBMCs from the stem cell graft donor, obtained from the stem cell graft. The CDR3 loop is CASSLALGREAFF. DNA for the CDR3: TGCGCCAGCAGCTTGGCGTTAGGCCGTGAGGCTTTCTTT.